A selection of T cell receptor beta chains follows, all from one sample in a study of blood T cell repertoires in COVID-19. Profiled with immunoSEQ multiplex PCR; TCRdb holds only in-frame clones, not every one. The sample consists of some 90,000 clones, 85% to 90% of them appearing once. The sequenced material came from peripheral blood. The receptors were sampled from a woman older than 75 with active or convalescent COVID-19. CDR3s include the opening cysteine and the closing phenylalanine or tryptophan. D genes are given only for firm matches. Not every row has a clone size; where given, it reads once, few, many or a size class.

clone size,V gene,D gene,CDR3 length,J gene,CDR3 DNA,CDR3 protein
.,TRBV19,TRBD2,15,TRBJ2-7,TGTGCCAGTAGTATAGTAGCGGGAGGGCCCTACGAGCAGTACTTC,CASSIVAGGPYEQYF
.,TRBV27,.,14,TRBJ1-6,TGTGCCAGCAGTTTATGGGCAGATAATTCACCCCTCCACTTT,CASSLWADNSPLHF
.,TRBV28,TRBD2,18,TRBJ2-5,TGTGCCAGCAGTTTTGGCTTATCTAGCGGGAATCGAATGGAGACCCAGTACTTC,CASSFGLSSGNRMETQYF
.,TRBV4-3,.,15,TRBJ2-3,TGCGCCAGCAGCCAAGATCAGACTTACACAGATACGCAGTATTTT,CASSQDQTYTDTQYF
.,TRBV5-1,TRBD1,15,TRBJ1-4,TGCGCCAGCAGCCCAAGACAGGGGAGGGATGAAAAACTGTTTTTT,CASSPRQGRDEKLFF
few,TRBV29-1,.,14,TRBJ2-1,TGCAGCGTTGACGTGGGGCTACTAAACAATGAGCAGTTCTTC,CSVDVGLLNNEQFF
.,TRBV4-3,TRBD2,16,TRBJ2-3,TGCGCCAGCAGCCAAGAGGCCGCGGGAGGATCCGATACGCAGTATTTT,CASSQEAAGGSDTQYF
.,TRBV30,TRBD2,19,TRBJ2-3,TGTGCCTGGATCCCTTTTGCACTAGCGGGAGGCACCCCTCTGGGTACGCAGTATTTT,CAWIPFALAGGTPLGTQYF
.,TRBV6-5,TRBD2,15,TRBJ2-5,TGTGCCAGCACCCGGCTACTAGCGGGCCAAGAGACCCAGTACTTC,CASTRLLAGQETQYF
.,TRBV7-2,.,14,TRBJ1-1,TGTGCCAGCAGCTTATCTGACTCGCTGACTGAAGCTTTCTTT,CASSLSDSLTEAFF